A single sample is the source of the 5 T cell receptor beta chains below, sequenced in a study of blood T cells in healthy people across ages. Through a sample-barcoded 5' primer and a J-beta primer mix, a second PCR was run for about 6 to 11 cycles. TCRdb reanalysed the 5' RACE reads using MiXCR and keeps one entry per CDR3 protein. Seen here are under 2 million distinct CDR3 sequences, around 35% observed once, and the top ten hold roughly 12%. The sequencing sample was made of blood. The receptor set was obtained from a woman aged 30 to 39 in good health.

The V and J genes are TRBV7-2 and TRBJ2-3, with 7 bases that match TRBD1. Trimming at V came to 5 bases and at J to 1 base, leaving 9 bases not matched to a gene. The V gene's germline CDR1 is SGHTA and CDR2 FQGNSA. The CDR3 consists of 16 residues. The CDR3 loop reads CASSLRTGVGTDTQYF. CDR3 nucleotides: TGTGCCAGCAGCCTAAGAACAGGGGTGGGCACAGATACGCAGTATTTT.

This clonotype was counted only a few times. The chain couples TRBV6-2 or TRBV6-3 to TRBJ2-1, with D possibly being TRBD2 (6 bases). Trimming took off 7 bases at V and 1 base at J, with 14 bases between the two ends. CDR3 length: 15 residues. Germline-derived CDR1 and CDR2 are MNHEY and SVGEGT. The CDR3 region is CASIKGLGSYNEQFF. CDR3 bases: TGTGCCAGCATTAAGGGACTCGGGTCCTACAATGAGCAGTTCTTC.

V usage is TRBV15 and J usage is TRBJ2-3, with 12 bases lining up with TRBD1. This CDR3 has 18 residues. Losses at the gene ends were 0 bases for V and 4 bases for J; bases not matched to a gene: 8. Germline V CDR1 and CDR2: LNHNV, YYDKDF (reference sequence). This CDR3 is CATSRDPPGQGAADTQYF. For the CDR3, the DNA is TGTGCCACCAGCAGAGATCCGCCGGGACAGGGGGCGGCAGATACGCAGTATTTT.

This chain links TRBV27 with TRBJ1-5; 9 nucleotides agree with TRBD1. Trimming took 5 bases from V and 2 from J; bases not matched to a gene: 10. Germline CDR1 MNHEY, CDR2 SMNVEV (reference sequence). CDR3 length equals 17 residues. CDR3 residues: CASSPGQGISGNQPQHF. CDR3 nucleotide sequence: TGTGCCAGCAGTCCGGGACAGGGTATTAGTGGCAATCAGCCCCAGCATTTT.

The gene calls are TRBV20-1 and TRBJ2-1; D is possibly TRBD1 or TRBD2 (5 bases each). CDR1 and CDR2 from the germline V gene are DFQATT and SNEGSKA (reference sequence). The ends were cut back, 3 bases at V and 0 bases at J, with 15 bases in the middle. This CDR3 is 16 amino acids long. The DNA of the CDR3 is TGCAGTGCTAGCTCGCCGGGGCCAATCTCCTACAATGAGCAGTTCTTC. Translating it yields CSASSPGPISYNEQFF.